This T cell receptor (beta chain) was captured by sequencing in a study of early T cells in non-severe SARS-CoV-2 infection. Overall study: Chains from this unsorted whole-blood bulk RNA could not be paired. Regarding the study as a whole: Anti-spike CD8 responses were favored by VDJdb matching, which missed private and CD4 specificities.

Unique molecular identifiers were added to individual cDNA molecules. TCRdb ran MiXCR on the 5' RACE reads and lists one entry per CDR3 protein. Of tens of thousands of distinct CDR3 sequences listed, 5% to 6.5% are singletons. Many counts were recorded for this clonotype. The antigen is not known. Germline values: CDR1 LNHDA, CDR2 SQIVND (reference sequence). The CDR3 has 16 residues. Losses at the gene ends were 5 bases for V and 3 bases for J; bases not matched to a gene: 5. The chain has TRBV19 and TRBJ2-2; TRBD2 agrees at 11 bases. This TCR was sampled from an adult who was a healthcare worker with PCR-confirmed SARS-CoV-2 infection or an uninfected control (not recorded which). Specimen: whole blood, collected at baseline. The CDR3 DNA is TGTGCCAGTAGTCTCCTAGCGGGAGGTTACACCGGGGAGCTGTTTTTT. Translating gives CASSLLAGGYTGELFF.